The rows below give T cell receptor beta chains drawn from one sample of a study of blood T cell repertoires in COVID-19. The table came from immunoSEQ multiplex PCR; TCRdb's copy has only in-frame clones and leaves some out. The sample holds around 200,000 clones, 75% to 90% seen once. The material sequenced was peripheral blood. The receptors shown here come from a woman aged 40 to 49 with acute or convalescent COVID-19. The CDR3 runs from the conserved cysteine through the conserved F or W. The order of the fields is CDR3 protein, CDR3 DNA, J gene, V gene, clone size, CDR3 length, D gene. D genes are given only for firm matches. Only some rows state a clone size, as once, few, many or a class for expanded clones.

CDR3 protein: CASSAYTNTEAFF; CDR3 DNA: TGTGCCAGCAGTGCTTACACAAACACTGAAGCTTTCTTT; J gene: TRBJ1-1; V gene: TRBV6-4; clone size: once; CDR3 length: 13; D gene: NA
CDR3 protein: CASSETYEQYF; CDR3 DNA: TGTGCCAGCAGTGAGACTTACGAGCAGTACTTC; J gene: TRBJ2-7; V gene: TRBV2; clone size: NA; CDR3 length: 11; D gene: NA
CDR3 protein: CASSFTGDADTQYF; CDR3 DNA: TGTGCCAGCAGCTTTACAGGTGACGCAGATACGCAGTATTTT; J gene: TRBJ2-3; V gene: TRBV7-9; clone size: NA; CDR3 length: 14; D gene: NA
CDR3 protein: CASSELVGGSRSRQFF; CDR3 DNA: TGTGCCAGCAGTGAGCTCGTGGGGGGGTCCCGATCGCGGCAGTTCTTC; J gene: TRBJ2-1; V gene: TRBV2; clone size: NA; CDR3 length: 16; D gene: TRBD2
CDR3 protein: CASSLVQVYGYTF; CDR3 DNA: TGTGCCAGCAGCTTAGTCCAGGTCTATGGCTACACCTTC; J gene: TRBJ1-2; V gene: TRBV7-9; clone size: NA; CDR3 length: 13; D gene: NA
CDR3 protein: CASSYRLTGTLNTEAFF; CDR3 DNA: TGCGCCAGCAGCTACCGACTTACAGGAACTTTGAACACTGAAGCTTTCTTT; J gene: TRBJ1-1; V gene: TRBV5-1; clone size: NA; CDR3 length: 17; D gene: NA
CDR3 protein: CATSDFARTDTQYF; CDR3 DNA: TGTGCCACCAGTGATTTCGCGAGGACAGATACGCAGTATTTT; J gene: TRBJ2-3; V gene: TRBV24-1; clone size: NA; CDR3 length: 14; D gene: NA
CDR3 protein: CSVGGHYEQYF; CDR3 DNA: TGCAGCGTTGGCGGACACTACGAGCAGTACTTC; J gene: TRBJ2-7; V gene: TRBV29-1; clone size: NA; CDR3 length: 11; D gene: NA
CDR3 protein: CASSSSGHYNEQFF; CDR3 DNA: NA; J gene: TRBJ2-1; V gene: TRBV6-5; clone size: few; CDR3 length: 14; D gene: NA
CDR3 protein: CAWARERSWNEQFF; CDR3 DNA: TGTGCCTGGGCACGGGAGCGGTCATGGAATGAGCAGTTCTTC; J gene: TRBJ2-1; V gene: TRBV30; clone size: NA; CDR3 length: 14; D gene: NA
CDR3 protein: CSVQANIGAGENEQFF; CDR3 DNA: TGCAGCGTCCAAGCGAACATAGGAGCGGGGGAAAATGAGCAGTTCTTC; J gene: TRBJ2-1; V gene: TRBV29-1; clone size: NA; CDR3 length: 16; D gene: TRBD2
CDR3 protein: CASSLVFAGPRPARAYGYTF; CDR3 DNA: TGTGCCAGCAGCTTAGTTTTTGCGGGGCCGCGCCCCGCTCGAGCCTATGGCTACACCTTC; J gene: TRBJ1-2; V gene: TRBV11-3; clone size: NA; CDR3 length: 20; D gene: NA
CDR3 protein: CASSQVFRTRTYNEQFF; CDR3 DNA: TGCGCCAGCAGCCAAGTATTCAGGACTAGAACCTACAATGAGCAGTTCTTC; J gene: TRBJ2-1; V gene: TRBV4-1; clone size: once; CDR3 length: 17; D gene: TRBD2
CDR3 protein: CASSSLYQETQYF; CDR3 DNA: TGTGCCAGCAGTTCCCTTTACCAAGAGACCCAGTACTTC; J gene: TRBJ2-5; V gene: TRBV28; clone size: once; CDR3 length: 13; D gene: NA
CDR3 protein: CASSRHPQGLTGELFF; CDR3 DNA: TGTGCCAGCAGCCGTCACCCACAGGGGCTCACCGGGGAGCTGTTTTTT; J gene: TRBJ2-2; V gene: TRBV11-2; clone size: once; CDR3 length: 16; D gene: TRBD1
CDR3 protein: CASSPRTIFSTDTQYF; CDR3 DNA: TGTGCCAGCAGCCCCCGGACTATATTTAGCACAGATACGCAGTATTTT; J gene: TRBJ2-3; V gene: TRBV9; clone size: NA; CDR3 length: 16; D gene: NA
CDR3 protein: CATEDRAGNTEAFF; CDR3 DNA: TGTGCCACAGAGGACAGGGCAGGTAACACTGAAGCTTTCTTT; J gene: TRBJ1-1; V gene: TRBV10-3; clone size: NA; CDR3 length: 14; D gene: TRBD1
CDR3 protein: CASTDSGRGGEQFF; CDR3 DNA: TGTGCCAGCACCGATAGCGGGAGGGGCGGGGAGCAGTTCTTC; J gene: TRBJ2-1; V gene: TRBV21-1; clone size: NA; CDR3 length: 14; D gene: NA
CDR3 protein: CASSRQGLEYGYTF; CDR3 DNA: TGTGCCAGCAGCCGACAGGGATTGGAGTATGGCTACACCTTC; J gene: TRBJ1-2; V gene: TRBV5-4; clone size: once; CDR3 length: 14; D gene: TRBD1
CDR3 protein: CASSSRRLAETYEQYF; CDR3 DNA: TGTGCCAGCAGCTCCCGAAGACTAGCGGAGACCTACGAGCAGTACTTC; J gene: TRBJ2-7; V gene: TRBV5-8; clone size: NA; CDR3 length: 16; D gene: TRBD2
CDR3 protein: CASSLGTPYGYTF; CDR3 DNA: TGTGCCAGCAGCTTGGGGACACCCTATGGCTACACCTTC; J gene: TRBJ1-2; V gene: TRBV5-6; clone size: once; CDR3 length: 13; D gene: NA
CDR3 protein: CASNPYRNTGELFF; CDR3 DNA: TGTGCCAGCAATCCCTATAGGAACACCGGGGAGCTGTTTTTT; J gene: TRBJ2-2; V gene: TRBV6-6; clone size: once; CDR3 length: 14; D gene: NA
CDR3 protein: CASSPMSQAGWTEAFF; CDR3 DNA: TGTGCCAGCAGCCCCATGTCCCAGGCAGGATGGACTGAAGCTTTCTTT; J gene: TRBJ1-1; V gene: TRBV7-6; clone size: NA; CDR3 length: 16; D gene: NA
CDR3 protein: CAIRQAGRTDTQYF; CDR3 DNA: TGTGCCATCAGGCAAGCGGGACGCACAGATACGCAGTATTTT; J gene: TRBJ2-3; V gene: TRBV10-3; clone size: NA; CDR3 length: 14; D gene: TRBD2
CDR3 protein: CASTSGAYEQYF; CDR3 DNA: TGTGCCAGCACCTCAGGGGCGTACGAGCAGTACTTC; J gene: TRBJ2-7; V gene: TRBV28; clone size: NA; CDR3 length: 12; D gene: NA
CDR3 protein: CASSKTDYSNQPQHF; CDR3 DNA: TGTGCCAGCAGCAAGACAGATTATAGCAATCAGCCCCAGCATTTT; J gene: TRBJ1-5; V gene: TRBV21-1; clone size: NA; CDR3 length: 15; D gene: NA
CDR3 protein: CASSDWNGSGDTQYF; CDR3 DNA: TGTGCCAGCAGTGATTGGAACGGATCCGGGGATACGCAGTATTTT; J gene: TRBJ2-3; V gene: TRBV6-1; clone size: NA; CDR3 length: 15; D gene: NA
CDR3 protein: CASSQTGGLSGKRDTQYF; CDR3 DNA: TGTGCCAGCAGCCAGACAGGGGGCCTAAGCGGGAAACGGGATACGCAGTATTTT; J gene: TRBJ2-3; V gene: TRBV14; clone size: once; CDR3 length: 18; D gene: TRBD1
CDR3 protein: CATSRDQGGFNEKLFF; CDR3 DNA: TGTGCCACCAGCAGAGATCAAGGGGGCTTTAATGAAAAACTGTTTTTT; J gene: TRBJ1-4; V gene: TRBV15; clone size: NA; CDR3 length: 16; D gene: TRBD1
CDR3 protein: CASSSPFAGGSYNEQFF; CDR3 DNA: TGTGCCAGCAGCTCCCCCTTTGCGGGAGGCTCCTACAATGAGCAGTTCTTC; J gene: TRBJ2-1; V gene: TRBV7-9; clone size: NA; CDR3 length: 17; D gene: TRBD2
CDR3 protein: CASSNLGLAGARGAKNIQYF; CDR3 DNA: TGTGCCAGCAGCAACCTCGGACTAGCGGGAGCCCGAGGAGCCAAAAACATTCAGTACTTC; J gene: TRBJ2-4; V gene: TRBV7-9; clone size: NA; CDR3 length: 20; D gene: TRBD2
CDR3 protein: CASSIGTGRQPQHF; CDR3 DNA: TGTGCCAGTAGTATAGGTACAGGGAGACAGCCCCAGCATTTT; J gene: TRBJ1-5; V gene: TRBV19; clone size: once; CDR3 length: 14; D gene: NA
CDR3 protein: CASSYSVGAETQYF; CDR3 DNA: TGTGCCAGCAGTTACTCCGTGGGGGCAGAGACCCAGTACTTC; J gene: TRBJ2-5; V gene: TRBV6-5; clone size: NA; CDR3 length: 14; D gene: NA
CDR3 protein: CASSFGAGGPLNEQFF; CDR3 DNA: TGTGCCAGCAGCTTTGGAGCGGGAGGGCCTTTAAATGAGCAGTTCTTC; J gene: TRBJ2-1; V gene: TRBV11-3; clone size: NA; CDR3 length: 16; D gene: TRBD2
CDR3 protein: CASSSTTGGLNTEAFF; CDR3 DNA: TGTGCCAGCTCATCTACTACAGGGGGCCTGAACACTGAAGCTTTCTTT; J gene: TRBJ1-1; V gene: TRBV18; clone size: NA; CDR3 length: 16; D gene: TRBD1
CDR3 protein: CASSWPPGRPGLAGEETQYF; CDR3 DNA: TGCGCCAGCAGCTGGCCCCCGGGCAGGCCGGGACTAGCGGGCGAAGAGACCCAGTACTTC; J gene: TRBJ2-5; V gene: TRBV5-1; clone size: NA; CDR3 length: 20; D gene: TRBD2
CDR3 protein: CASSFPQGGNQVDIQYF; CDR3 DNA: TGTGCCAGCAGCTTTCCACAGGGGGGCAACCAGGTGGACATTCAGTACTTC; J gene: TRBJ2-4; V gene: TRBV5-5; clone size: few; CDR3 length: 17; D gene: TRBD1
CDR3 protein: CASSLQGNTEAFF; CDR3 DNA: TGTGCCAGCAGTCTACAGGGGAACACTGAAGCTTTCTTT; J gene: TRBJ1-1; V gene: TRBV28; clone size: NA; CDR3 length: 13; D gene: NA
CDR3 protein: CASSIFGQGSEQYF; CDR3 DNA: TGTGCCAGCAGTATCTTCGGACAGGGGAGCGAGCAGTACTTC; J gene: TRBJ2-7; V gene: TRBV27; clone size: few; CDR3 length: 14; D gene: TRBD1
CDR3 protein: CASSYGRRGVNTEAFF; CDR3 DNA: TGTGCCAGCAGTTACGGTCGGAGAGGCGTGAACACTGAAGCTTTCTTT; J gene: TRBJ1-1; V gene: TRBV6-5; clone size: NA; CDR3 length: 16; D gene: NA
CDR3 protein: CASSAGTSGGQYF; CDR3 DNA: TGTGCCAGCAGCGCAGGGACTAGCGGGGGGCAGTATTTT; J gene: TRBJ2-3; V gene: TRBV7-3; clone size: NA; CDR3 length: 13; D gene: TRBD2
CDR3 protein: CASSQFGQGRGSEAFF; CDR3 DNA: TGTGCCAGCAGCCAATTCGGCCAGGGGAGAGGCTCTGAAGCTTTCTTT; J gene: TRBJ1-1; V gene: TRBV3-1/TRBV3-2; clone size: NA; CDR3 length: 16; D gene: NA
CDR3 protein: CASSQVQHYGNTIYF; CDR3 DNA: TGTGCCAGCAGCCAAGTACAGCATTATGGAAACACCATATATTTT; J gene: TRBJ1-3; V gene: TRBV14; clone size: NA; CDR3 length: 15; D gene: NA
CDR3 protein: CASSRLTGVLNEQFF; CDR3 DNA: TGTGCCAGCAGCCGGCTAACGGGAGTGCTGAATGAGCAGTTCTTC; J gene: TRBJ2-1; V gene: TRBV3-1/TRBV3-2; clone size: many; CDR3 length: 15; D gene: NA
CDR3 protein: CASSPSGQQHEKLFF; CDR3 DNA: TGTGCCAGCAGTCCTTCAGGACAGCAGCACGAAAAACTGTTTTTT; J gene: TRBJ1-4; V gene: TRBV2; clone size: NA; CDR3 length: 15; D gene: NA
CDR3 protein: CASGGGSSTDTQYF; CDR3 DNA: TGTGCCAGCGGTGGCGGATCTAGCACAGATACGCAGTATTTT; J gene: TRBJ2-3; V gene: TRBV9; clone size: NA; CDR3 length: 14; D gene: NA
CDR3 protein: CASSSYRAGYTF; CDR3 DNA: TGTGCCAGCAGCTCGTACAGGGCGGGCTACACCTTC; J gene: TRBJ1-2; V gene: TRBV3-1/TRBV3-2; clone size: NA; CDR3 length: 12; D gene: NA
CDR3 protein: CASIQGVNTEAFF; CDR3 DNA: TGCGCCAGCATCCAGGGTGTGAACACTGAAGCTTTCTTT; J gene: TRBJ1-1; V gene: TRBV23-1; clone size: NA; CDR3 length: 13; D gene: NA
CDR3 protein: CASTYDRAYGYTF; CDR3 DNA: TGTGCCAGCACTTACGACAGGGCCTATGGCTACACCTTC; J gene: TRBJ1-2; V gene: TRBV19; clone size: few; CDR3 length: 13; D gene: TRBD1
CDR3 protein: CASSVQGAGTGELFF; CDR3 DNA: TGCGCCAGCAGCGTACAGGGGGCTGGAACCGGGGAGCTGTTTTTT; J gene: TRBJ2-2; V gene: TRBV5-1; clone size: NA; CDR3 length: 15; D gene: TRBD1
CDR3 protein: CASSEYAVVTDTQYF; CDR3 DNA: TGTGCCAGCAGTGAATATGCCGTAGTCACAGATACGCAGTATTTT; J gene: TRBJ2-3; V gene: TRBV25-1; clone size: NA; CDR3 length: 15; D gene: NA